Listed here are 30 T cell receptor beta chains from one sample, sequenced in a study of cytomegalovirus exposure and HLA in healthy donors. The PCR had 60 Vbeta and 13 Jbeta primers. The protocol was immunoSEQ multiplex PCR, while the TCRdb copy is restricted to in-frame clones and leaves out a portion. The sample data list tens of thousands of clones. Sequencing used PBMCs. These receptors all stem from a male donor in good health and CMV-seropositive.

The chain couples TRBV6-1 to TRBJ1-2; 7 bases line up with TRBD1. The germline gives CDR1 MNHNS, CDR2 SASEGT. CDR3 size: 14 residues. The J segment lost 2 bases and the V segment lost 5 bases, leaving 5 bases of the junction unmatched. CDR3 DNA: TGTGCCAGCAGTCAACCGACAGGGAACTATGGCTACACCTTC. Protein sequence: CASSQPTGNYGYTF.

The genes are TRBV7-9 and TRBJ1-5, with D perhaps matching TRBD1 (5 bases). V was trimmed by 5 bases and J by 1 base, leaving 9 bases between them. Germline loops: CDR1 SEHNR, CDR2 FQNEAQ (reference sequence). The CDR3 contains 14 residues. The CDR3 DNA is TGTGCCAGCAGCGCCGGACACAGCAATCAGCCCCAGCATTTT. This sequence encodes CASSAGHSNQPQHF. Full variable domain (missing parts from reference TRBV7-9 and TRBJ1-5): DTGVSQNPRHKITKRGQNVTFRCDPISEHNRLYWYRQTLGQGPEFLTYFQNEAQLEKSRLLSDRFSAERPKGSFSTLEIQRTEQGDSAMYLCASSAGHSNQPQHFGDGTRLSIL.

The rearrangement joins TRBV4-3 to TRBJ2-1; D gene unclear. This CDR3 has 13 amino acids. Trimming took 3 bases from V and 7 from J, leaving 10 bases between them. Germline V gene data show CDR1 as LGHNA and CDR2 as YSLEER. The CDR3 loop is CASSHESRNEQFF. CDR3 nucleotide sequence: TGCGCCAGCAGCCACGAGAGCCGGAATGAGCAGTTCTTC.

The V and J genes are TRBV5-1 and TRBJ2-2; TRBD1 agrees at 8 bases. This CDR3 contains 17 residues. Germline V CDR1 and CDR2: SGHRS, YFSETQ. V was clipped by 1 base and J by 5 bases; unmatched bases: 10. The CDR3 DNA is TGCGCCAGCAGCTTGATACCCGGGACAGGTGCGACCGGGGAGCTGTTTTTT. Translated: CASSLIPGTGATGELFF.

This rearrangement joins TRBV30 to TRBJ1-2, with TRBD1 identical over 10 bases. Unmatched junction bases numbered 8, after V lost 3 bases and J lost 4 bases. The CDR3 runs to 15 residues. Germline CDR1 is GTSNPN and CDR2 is SVGIG (reference sequence). The CDR3 DNA is TGTGCCTGGAGAGCCTCCGGGACAGGGGTCTATGGCTACACCTTC. Translated, it gives CAWRASGTGVYGYTF.

The chain is built from TRBV12-5 and TRBJ2-6; 11 nucleotides agree with TRBD1. Germline assignment: CDR1 LGHNT and CDR2 FRNRAP. V gave up 4 bases and J gave up 4 bases; unmatched junction bases: 3. The CDR3 contains 16 residues. As DNA, the CDR3 is TGTGCTAGTGGTTGGGACAGGGGGAACGGGGCCAACGTCCTGACTTTC. Amino acid sequence: CASGWDRGNGANVLTF.

The chain is built from TRBV19 and TRBJ1-5; TRBD1 aligns across 8 bases. CDR3 length: 16 amino acids. Germline trimming cut 7 bases from V and 3 bases from J; bases unmatched to any gene: 11. The V gene's germline CDR1 is LNHDA and CDR2 SQIVND (reference sequence). Written as DNA, the CDR3 is TGTGCCAGTACCATGGGGTGGGACAGGCTCAATCAGCCCCAGCATTTT. This sequence encodes CASTMGWDRLNQPQHF.

V gene TRBV2 combines with J gene TRBJ1-1; the D gene is possibly TRBD1 (5 bases). V lost 5 bases to trimming and J lost 3 bases, with 10 bases between them. Germline values: CDR1 SNHLY, CDR2 FYNNEI. The CDR3 loop spans 13 amino acids. In DNA, the CDR3 is TGTGCCAGCAGTCCCGACAGTGACACTGAAGCTTTCTTT. It specifies CASSPDSDTEAFF. Complete variable domain (other parts from reference TRBV2 and TRBJ1-1): EPEVTQTPSHQVTQMGQEVILRCVPISNHLYFYWYRQILGQKVEFLVSFYNNEISEKSEIFDDQFSVERPDGSNFTLKIRSTKLEDSAMYFCASSPDSDTEAFFGQGTRLTVV.

The chain uses TRBV29-1 and TRBJ1-1; 9 bases match TRBD1. Trimming took 5 bases from V and 3 from J; bases not matched to a gene: 7. CDR3 length: 14 amino acids. The germline CDR1 and CDR2 sequences are SQVTM and ANQGSEA. DNA of the CDR3: TGCAGCGTTAAACAGGGGGCTGGGGACACTGAAGCTTTCTTT. Translated, it gives CSVKQGAGDTEAFF.

V gene TRBV2 combines with J gene TRBJ1-4; D gene unclear. The CDR3 totals 14 residues. Germline assignment: CDR1 SNHLY and CDR2 FYNNEI. Between the trimmed V and J ends, which lost 3 bases and 0 bases, there was a span of 5 bases. CDR3 sequence: CASSDRPTNEKLFF. The CDR3 nucleotides are TGTGCCAGCAGTGACAGGCCAACTAATGAAAAACTGTTTTTT.

V usage is TRBV4-2 and J usage is TRBJ2-3; 8 nucleotides match TRBD2. Germline V gene data show CDR1 as LGHNA and CDR2 as YNFKEQ. CDR3 length equals 16 residues. V shed 3 bases and J 4 bases; nucleotides not matched to a gene: 9. The CDR3 reads CASSQSGTRGSDTQYF. CDR3 bases: TGTGCCAGCAGCCAGTCCGGGACTAGAGGCTCAGATACGCAGTATTTT.

The chain couples TRBV5-4 to TRBJ2-7; 9 nucleotides agree with TRBD2. This CDR3 is built from 15 residues. J gave up 6 bases and V 7 bases, and 14 bases lay outside the gene matches. The V gene's germline CDR1 is SGHNT and CDR2 YYREEE (reference sequence). The CDR3 loop reads CASGGGSGGNREQYF. In DNA, the CDR3 is TGTGCCAGCGGCGGCGGAAGCGGGGGGAATCGCGAGCAGTACTTC.

The chain has TRBV28 and TRBJ1-4, with D possibly being TRBD1 (6 bases). This CDR3 contains 14 residues. Per the germline V gene, CDR1 is MDHEN and CDR2 is SYDVKM. Trimming pared 7 bases from V and 7 bases from J, leaving 16 bases between. Written as DNA, the CDR3 is TGTGCCAGCACCTCCGGGGGGCTGGTTGAAAAACTGTTTTTT. This sequence encodes CASTSGGLVEKLFF.

The chain employs TRBV4-1 and TRBJ1-5; 7 bases agree with TRBD1. The CDR3 spans 14 residues. V lost 4 bases to trimming and J lost 1 base; unmatched junction nucleotides: 1. Germline V gene lookup returns CDR1 MGHRA and CDR2 YSYEKL. The CDR3 region is CASSRGQSNQPQHF. Written as DNA, the CDR3 is TGCGCCAGCAGCCGGGGACAGAGCAATCAGCCCCAGCATTTT.

The rearrangement joins TRBV7-3 to TRBJ1-6, with D unclear. The CDR3 spans 13 residues. Trimming removed 3 bases from V and 9 bases from J, with 9 bases in between. Looked up from germline, CDR1 is SGHTA and CDR2 is FQGTGA. This CDR3 is CASSFRQGSPLHF. The CDR3 DNA sequence: TGTGCCAGCAGCTTCCGACAAGGTTCACCCCTCCACTTT.

The rearrangement joins TRBV5-1 to TRBJ2-7; D might be TRBD1 (6 bases). The CDR3 is 15 amino acids. Between the trimmed V and J ends, which lost 0 bases and 2 bases, there was a span of 12 bases. Germline V gene sequence: CDR1 SGHRS, CDR2 YFSETQ. Written as DNA, the CDR3 is TGCGCCAGCAGCTTGGTGGGGACAAGAACCTACGAGCAGTACTTC. Amino acid sequence: CASSLVGTRTYEQYF.

The genes are TRBV28 and TRBJ2-3; 8 positions agree with TRBD2. The V gene's germline CDR1 is MDHEN and CDR2 SYDVKM. The CDR3 sequence is 15 residues long. After removal of 8 bases from V and 4 bases from J, the junction contained 11 bases not matched to a gene. CDR3 protein: CASLRGAGDSDTQYF. The DNA of the CDR3 is TGTGCCAGCCTCAGGGGAGCGGGGGACTCAGATACGCAGTATTTT.

The gene calls are TRBV6-1 and TRBJ1-5, with D tentatively TRBD1 (6 bases). CDR1 is MNHNS and CDR2 is SASEGT in the germline V gene. The CDR3 has 13 amino acids. V lost 6 bases, J lost 4 bases, and 10 bases lay in between. CDR3 sequence (DNA): TGTGCCAGCAGCAGGCAGGGGAATCAGCCCCAGCATTTT. This translates into CASSRQGNQPQHF.

About this clone: Germline and junction disagree at one end, which may indicate a read error. The DNA of the CDR3 is TGTGCCAGCAGTGAGGGGCAGTTCAAGAACTTC. It translates to CASSEGQFKNF. The gene calls are TRBV6-1 and TRBJ2-5; D might be TRBD1 (5 bases). The germline V gene encodes CDR1 MNHNS and CDR2 SASEGT. The CDR3 runs 11 residues.

The chain employs TRBV4-2 and TRBJ2-7; D may be TRBD2 (6 bases). Trimming removed 1 base at V and 2 bases at J, with 15 bases between. CDR3 length equals 16 residues. Germline V lookup: CDR1 LGHNA, CDR2 YNFKEQ. CDR3 nucleotides: TGTGCCAGCAGCCAAGGGGATCGGGTAGCGGCCTACGAGCAGTACTTC. Its translation is CASSQGDRVAAYEQYF.

This chain uses TRBV19 with TRBJ1-1, with D uncertain. V gave up 5 bases and J gave up 5 bases, with 9 bases separating them. In germline, CDR1 is LNHDA, CDR2 SQIVND (reference sequence). The CDR3 spans 12 residues. The CDR3 nucleotides read TGTGCCAGTAGTTCACGACAAACTGAAGCTTTCTTT. It encodes CASSSRQTEAFF.

The chain combines TRBV30 with TRBJ1-1; 8 positions agree with TRBD1. Germline assignment: CDR1 GTSNPN and CDR2 SVGIG (reference sequence). With 7 bases clipped from V and 1 base from J, the junction kept 5 bases outside the gene matches. This CDR3 has 13 residues. The CDR3 here is CASDRGRNTEAFF. For the CDR3, the DNA is TGTGCCTCCGACAGGGGACGGAACACTGAAGCTTTCTTT.

The chain links TRBV7-9 to TRBJ2-7; 7 bases line up with TRBD1. CDR1 and CDR2 (germline): SEHNR, FQNEAQ (reference sequence). The CDR3 loop spans 12 amino acids. J gave up 9 bases and V 5 bases, and 7 bases lay outside the gene matches. CDR3 protein: CASSATGVLQYF. CDR3 bases: TGTGCCAGCAGCGCTACAGGGGTGTTGCAGTACTTC.

The chain couples TRBV2 to TRBJ1-1, with 7 bases aligning to TRBD1. With V trimmed by 7 bases and J by 8 bases, 10 bases remained unmatched. This CDR3 has 13 amino acids. CDR1 and CDR2 (germline): SNHLY, FYNNEI. The CDR3 region is CASTPEGASEAFF. The CDR3 DNA follows: TGTGCCAGCACTCCAGAGGGGGCAAGCGAAGCTTTCTTT. The full variable domain, with the rest looked up from reference TRBV2 and TRBJ1-1, is EPEVTQTPSHQVTQMGQEVILRCVPISNHLYFYWYRQILGQKVEFLVSFYNNEISEKSEIFDDQFSVERPDGSNFTLKIRSTKLEDSAMYFCASTPEGASEAFFGQGTRLTVV.

CDR3 sequence: CASSQDLRPEREWYNRQFF. Written as DNA, the CDR3 is TGCGCCAGCAGCCAAGACTTGCGACCTGAGCGGGAGTGGTACAATCGGCAGTTCTTC. The chain combines TRBV4-3 with TRBJ2-1, with 8 bases fitting TRBD2. Germline loops: CDR1 LGHNA, CDR2 YSLEER. The CDR3 runs 19 residues. Losses at the gene ends were 0 bases for V and 12 bases for J; bases not matched to a gene: 22.

V is TRBV5-4 and J is TRBJ1-1; weak D call: TRBD1 (5 bases). Germline CDR1 reads SGHNT; CDR2 reads YYREEE (reference sequence). V was pared by 6 bases and J by 0 bases, with 9 bases between. CDR3 length: 13 amino acids. The CDR3 reads CASTEGMNTEAFF. The CDR3 region has the DNA TGTGCCAGCACGGAGGGGATGAACACTGAAGCTTTCTTT.

The rearrangement joins TRBV30 to TRBJ2-5, with 8 bases lining up with TRBD2. Germline trimming cut 3 bases from V and 7 bases from J; bases unmatched to any gene: 7. Germline loops: CDR1 GTSNPN, CDR2 SVGIG (reference sequence). The CDR3 sequence is 13 residues long. CDR3 loop: CAWSESGGATQYF. The CDR3 coding sequence is TGTGCCTGGAGCGAGAGCGGGGGAGCGACCCAGTACTTC.

The chain is built from TRBV5-1 and TRBJ2-3, with 11 positions matching TRBD2. CDR1 and CDR2 from the germline V gene are SGHRS and YFSETQ. The V segment lost 4 bases and the J segment 5 bases; nucleotides outside the gene matches: 9. The length of the CDR3 is 16 residues. For the CDR3, the DNA is TGCGCCAGCAGCCCCTTTAGCGGGGGGGCCGGAGATACGCAGTATTTT. Translating it yields CASSPFSGGAGDTQYF.

The chain recombines TRBV7-9 with TRBJ2-7, with 12 bases matching TRBD1. Trimming removed 5 bases from V and 6 bases from J; junction bases left unmatched: 20. CDR3 length equals 19 residues. The germline V gene encodes CDR1 SEHNR and CDR2 FQNEAQ (reference sequence). DNA of the CDR3: TGTGCCAGCAGCGTCCTTACCGGGACAGGGGGCGCGGGGGTGATCGAGCAGTACTTC. Encoded protein: CASSVLTGTGGAGVIEQYF.

The chain couples TRBV6-5 to TRBJ1-1, with unresolved D. Trimming stripped 6 bases from V and 2 bases from J, with 10 bases between. Germline assignment: CDR1 MNHEY and CDR2 SVGAGI. The CDR3 sequence is 13 residues long. The CDR3 DNA follows: TGTGCCAGCAGGGAGACGATCAACACTGAAGCTTTCTTT. Protein sequence: CASRETINTEAFF.